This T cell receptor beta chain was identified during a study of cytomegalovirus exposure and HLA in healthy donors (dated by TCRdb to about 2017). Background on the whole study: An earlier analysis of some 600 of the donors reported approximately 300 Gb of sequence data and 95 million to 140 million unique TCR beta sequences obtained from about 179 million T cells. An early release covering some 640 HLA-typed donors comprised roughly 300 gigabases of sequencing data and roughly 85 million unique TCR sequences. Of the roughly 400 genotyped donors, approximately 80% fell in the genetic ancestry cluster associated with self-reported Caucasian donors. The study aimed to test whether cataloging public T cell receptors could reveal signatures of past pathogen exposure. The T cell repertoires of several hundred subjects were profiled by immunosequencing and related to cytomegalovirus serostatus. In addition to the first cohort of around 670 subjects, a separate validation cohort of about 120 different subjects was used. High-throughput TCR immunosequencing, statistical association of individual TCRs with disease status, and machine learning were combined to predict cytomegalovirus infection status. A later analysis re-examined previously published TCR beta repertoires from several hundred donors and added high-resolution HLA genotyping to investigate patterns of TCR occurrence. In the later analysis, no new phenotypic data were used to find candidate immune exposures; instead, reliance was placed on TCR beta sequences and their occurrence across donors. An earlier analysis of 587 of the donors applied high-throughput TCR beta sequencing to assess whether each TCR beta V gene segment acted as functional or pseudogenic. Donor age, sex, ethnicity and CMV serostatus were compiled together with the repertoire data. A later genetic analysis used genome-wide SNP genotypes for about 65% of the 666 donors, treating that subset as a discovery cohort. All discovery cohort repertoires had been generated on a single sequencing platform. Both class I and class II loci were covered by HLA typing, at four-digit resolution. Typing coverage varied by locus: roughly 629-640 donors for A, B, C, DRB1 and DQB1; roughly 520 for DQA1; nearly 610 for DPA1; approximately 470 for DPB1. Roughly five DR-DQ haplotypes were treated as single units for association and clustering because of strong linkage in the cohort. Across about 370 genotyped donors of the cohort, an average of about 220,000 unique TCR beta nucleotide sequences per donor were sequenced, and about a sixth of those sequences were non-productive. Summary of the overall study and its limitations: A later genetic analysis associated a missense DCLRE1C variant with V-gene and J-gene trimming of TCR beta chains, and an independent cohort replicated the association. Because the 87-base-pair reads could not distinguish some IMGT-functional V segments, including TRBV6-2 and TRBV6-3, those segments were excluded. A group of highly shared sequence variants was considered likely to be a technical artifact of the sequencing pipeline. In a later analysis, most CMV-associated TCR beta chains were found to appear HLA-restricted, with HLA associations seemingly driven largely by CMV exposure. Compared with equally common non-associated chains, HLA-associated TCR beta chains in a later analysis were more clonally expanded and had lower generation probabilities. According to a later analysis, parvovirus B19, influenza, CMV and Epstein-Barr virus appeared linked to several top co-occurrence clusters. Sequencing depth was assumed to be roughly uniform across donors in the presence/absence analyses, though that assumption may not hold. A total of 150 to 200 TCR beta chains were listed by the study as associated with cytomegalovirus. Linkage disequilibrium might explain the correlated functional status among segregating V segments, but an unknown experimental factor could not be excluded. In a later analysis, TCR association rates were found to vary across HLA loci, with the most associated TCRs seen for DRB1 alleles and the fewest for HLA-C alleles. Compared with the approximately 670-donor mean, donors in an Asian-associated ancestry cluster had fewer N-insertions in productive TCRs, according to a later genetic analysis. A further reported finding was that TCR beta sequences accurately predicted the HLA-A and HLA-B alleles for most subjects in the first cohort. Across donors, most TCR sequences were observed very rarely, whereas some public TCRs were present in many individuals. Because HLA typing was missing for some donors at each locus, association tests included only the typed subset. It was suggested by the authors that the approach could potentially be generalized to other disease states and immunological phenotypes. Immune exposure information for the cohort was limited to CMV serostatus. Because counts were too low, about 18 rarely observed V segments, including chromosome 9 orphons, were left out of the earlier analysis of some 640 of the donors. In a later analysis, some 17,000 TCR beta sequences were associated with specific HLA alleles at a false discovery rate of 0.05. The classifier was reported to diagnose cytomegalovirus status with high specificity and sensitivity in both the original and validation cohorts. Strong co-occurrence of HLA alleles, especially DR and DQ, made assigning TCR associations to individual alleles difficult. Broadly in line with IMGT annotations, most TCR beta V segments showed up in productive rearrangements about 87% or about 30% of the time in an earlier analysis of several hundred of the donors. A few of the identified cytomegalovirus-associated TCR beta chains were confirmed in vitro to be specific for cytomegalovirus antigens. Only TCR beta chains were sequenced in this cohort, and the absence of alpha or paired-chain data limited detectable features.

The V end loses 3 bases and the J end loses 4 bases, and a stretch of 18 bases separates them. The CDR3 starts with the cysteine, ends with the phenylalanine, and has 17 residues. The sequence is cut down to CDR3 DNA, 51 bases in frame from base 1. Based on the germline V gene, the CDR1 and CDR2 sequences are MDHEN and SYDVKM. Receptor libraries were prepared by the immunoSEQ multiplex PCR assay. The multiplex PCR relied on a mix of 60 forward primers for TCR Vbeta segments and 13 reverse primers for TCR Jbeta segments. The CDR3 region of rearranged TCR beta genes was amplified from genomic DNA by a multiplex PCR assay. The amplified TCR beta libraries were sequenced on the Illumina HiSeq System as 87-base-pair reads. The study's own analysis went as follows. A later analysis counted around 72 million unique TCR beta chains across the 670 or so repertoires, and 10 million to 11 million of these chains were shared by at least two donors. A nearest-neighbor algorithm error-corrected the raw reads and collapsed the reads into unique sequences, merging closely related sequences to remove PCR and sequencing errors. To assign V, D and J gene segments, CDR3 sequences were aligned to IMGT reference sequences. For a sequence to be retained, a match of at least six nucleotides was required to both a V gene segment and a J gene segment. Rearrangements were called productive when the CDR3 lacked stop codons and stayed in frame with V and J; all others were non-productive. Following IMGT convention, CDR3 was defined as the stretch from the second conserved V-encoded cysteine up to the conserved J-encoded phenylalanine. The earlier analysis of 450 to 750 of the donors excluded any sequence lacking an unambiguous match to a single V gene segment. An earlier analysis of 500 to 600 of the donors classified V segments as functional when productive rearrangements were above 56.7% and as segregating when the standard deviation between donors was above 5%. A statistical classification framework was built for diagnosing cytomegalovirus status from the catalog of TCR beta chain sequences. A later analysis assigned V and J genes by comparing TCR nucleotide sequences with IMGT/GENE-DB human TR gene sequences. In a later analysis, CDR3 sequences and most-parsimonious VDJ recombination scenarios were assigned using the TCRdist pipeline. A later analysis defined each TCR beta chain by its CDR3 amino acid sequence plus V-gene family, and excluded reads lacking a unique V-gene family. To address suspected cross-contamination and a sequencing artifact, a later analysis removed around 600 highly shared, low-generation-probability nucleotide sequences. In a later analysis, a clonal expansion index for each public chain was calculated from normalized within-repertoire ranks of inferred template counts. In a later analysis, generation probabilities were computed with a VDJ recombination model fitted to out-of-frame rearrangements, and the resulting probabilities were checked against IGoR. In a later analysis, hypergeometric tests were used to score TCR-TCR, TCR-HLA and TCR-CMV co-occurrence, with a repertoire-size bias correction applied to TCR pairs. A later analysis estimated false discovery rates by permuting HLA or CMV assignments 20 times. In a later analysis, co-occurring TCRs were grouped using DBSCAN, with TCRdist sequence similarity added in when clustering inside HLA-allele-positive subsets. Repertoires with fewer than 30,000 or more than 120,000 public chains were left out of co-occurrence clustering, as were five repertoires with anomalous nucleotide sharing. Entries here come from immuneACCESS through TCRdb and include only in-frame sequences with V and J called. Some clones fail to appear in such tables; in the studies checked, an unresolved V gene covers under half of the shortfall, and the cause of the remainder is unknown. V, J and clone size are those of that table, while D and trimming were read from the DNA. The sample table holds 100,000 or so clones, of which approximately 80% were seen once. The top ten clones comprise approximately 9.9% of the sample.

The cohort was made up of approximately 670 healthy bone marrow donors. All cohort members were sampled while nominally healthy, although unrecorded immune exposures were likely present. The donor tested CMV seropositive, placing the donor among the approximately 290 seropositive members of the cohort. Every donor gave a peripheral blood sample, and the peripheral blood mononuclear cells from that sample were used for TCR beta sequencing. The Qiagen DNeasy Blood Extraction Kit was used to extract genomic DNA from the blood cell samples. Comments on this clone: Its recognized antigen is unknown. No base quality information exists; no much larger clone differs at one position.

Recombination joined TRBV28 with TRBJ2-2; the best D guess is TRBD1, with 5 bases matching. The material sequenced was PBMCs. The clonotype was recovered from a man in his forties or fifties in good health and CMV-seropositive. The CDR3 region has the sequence CASSFGPSTVVTGELFF. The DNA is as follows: TGTGCCAGCAGTTTCGGGCCGTCGACAGTTGTCACCGGGGAGCTGTTTTTT.